One and the same sample provided the 18 T cell receptor beta chains below, sequenced in a study of blood T cell repertoires in COVID-19. This table comes from immunoSEQ multiplex PCR, and its TCRdb copy is limited to in-frame clones, with some not included. The sample includes about 35,000 clones, less than 80% of them seen just once. Sequencing used peripheral blood. Every receptor here comes from a man older than 75 with acute or convalescent COVID-19.

This chain connects TRBV10-2 to TRBJ1-2, with a possible D match to TRBD1 (5 bases). The V and J ends lost 2 bases and 3 bases respectively, with 22 bases between them. Germline CDR1 is WSHSY and CDR2 is SAAADI. The CDR3 is 18 amino acids. Here the CDR3 DNA reads TGCGCCAGCAGTGAGCCTACCGGGGGAAAGGAGGGCTACTATGGCTACACCTTC. Amino acids: CASSEPTGGKEGYYGYTF.

The chain combines TRBV7-2 with TRBJ1-5; 8 positions agree with TRBD1. This CDR3 spans 15 amino acids. The V gene's germline CDR1 is SGHTA and CDR2 FQGNSA. V was pared by 5 bases and J by 5 bases, with 8 bases of the junction left unmatched. The CDR3 bases are TGTGCCAGCAGCCCCAGGACAGGGTTGGATCAGCCCCAGCATTTT. The encoded protein is CASSPRTGLDQPQHF.

The chain employs TRBV4-1 and TRBJ2-7, with 8 bases that match TRBD2. V lost 0 bases and J lost 2; bases outside the gene matches: 9. This CDR3 has 17 amino acids. Germline CDR1 is MGHRA and CDR2 is YSYEKL. CDR3: CASSQDSSGGVTYEQYF. CDR3 coding DNA: TGCGCCAGCAGCCAAGATTCCAGCGGGGGCGTTACCTACGAGCAGTACTTC.

This chain connects TRBV18 to TRBJ1-5; 9 nucleotides agree with TRBD1. With V trimmed by 3 bases and J by 7 bases, 7 bases remained unmatched. Looked up from germline, CDR1 is KGHSH and CDR2 is LQKENI. The CDR3 is made up of 15 amino acids. The CDR3 DNA is TGTGCCAGCTCACCGCGAGACAGGGGGGCCCAGCCCCAGCATTTT. It yields the protein CASSPRDRGAQPQHF.

V gene TRBV9 combines with J gene TRBJ1-2; TRBD1 might be the D (6 bases). The CDR3 length is 15 residues. Trimming removed 3 bases from V and 2 bases from J, with 14 bases in between. Germline assignment: CDR1 SGDLS and CDR2 YYNGEE. CDR3 sequence (DNA): TGTGCCAGCAGCGCCGGACAGAATTACAACTATGGCTACACCTTC. The encoded protein is CASSAGQNYNYGYTF.

This chain links TRBV9 with TRBJ2-1, with D maybe TRBD2 (6 bases). This CDR3 is built from 15 residues. The V gene lost 3 bases and the J gene lost 7 bases, with 17 bases spanning the gap. CDR1 is SGDLS and CDR2 is YYNGEE in the germline V gene. In nucleotides, the CDR3 is TGTGCCAGCAGCGGCAATGAAGGCGGAGGGAATGAGCAGTTCTTC. Encoded protein: CASSGNEGGGNEQFF.

This chain uses TRBV5-8 with TRBJ1-2; the D gene is possibly TRBD1 (5 bases). The CDR3 extends over 12 amino acids. Trimming took 0 bases from V and 11 from J, leaving 11 bases between them. Germline-derived CDR1 and CDR2 are SGHTS and YDEGEE. This CDR3 is CASSLDRTSYTF. CDR3 coding DNA: TGTGCCAGCAGCTTGGACAGGACCTCGTACACCTTC.

V is TRBV6-5 and J is TRBJ1-1; maybe TRBD1 (5 bases). This CDR3 has 13 amino acids. The germline V gene has CDR1 MNHEY and CDR2 SVGAGI. The V end was cut by 8 bases, the J end by 2 bases, with 12 bases between. For the CDR3, the DNA is TGTGCCAGCGGCGACAGATATAACACTGAAGCTTTCTTT. Protein: CASGDRYNTEAFF.

V usage is TRBV2 and J usage is TRBJ2-2; D is perhaps TRBD1 (6 bases). Germline loops: CDR1 SNHLY, CDR2 FYNNEI. The CDR3 loop spans 16 amino acids. V lost 9 bases and J 2 bases, leaving 19 bases between the germline ends. CDR3 coding DNA: TGTGCCAGAGCAGGGGTGGCAGGGCTTAACACCGGGGAGCTGTTTTTT. It encodes CARAGVAGLNTGELFF.

The CDR3 DNA reads TGTGCCAGCAGTCCCGACAGGACAAAGCAGTTCTTC. Amino acids: CASSPDRTKQFF. The chain recombines TRBV7-7 with TRBJ2-1, with D possibly TRBD1 on 6 matching bases. The CDR3 length is 12 residues. Germline V CDR1 and CDR2: SSHAT, FNYEAQ (reference sequence). The ends were cut back, 6 bases at V and 11 bases at J, with 14 bases in the middle.

The chain links TRBV7-9 to TRBJ2-1; 9 bases map to TRBD2. This CDR3 is 16 amino acids long. In germline, CDR1 is SEHNR, CDR2 FQNEAQ (reference sequence). Trimming removed 3 bases from V and 4 bases from J; junction bases left unmatched: 7. CDR3 nucleotides: TGTGCCAGCAGCTTCAGCGGGGGGCCGAGGTACAATGAGCAGTTCTTC. This translates into CASSFSGGPRYNEQFF.

The chain couples TRBV3-1 (or the pseudogene TRBV3-2) to TRBJ1-6, with D possibly matching TRBD1 (5 bases). The germline V and J ends were trimmed by 4 bases and 9 bases, with 13 bases remaining between them. This CDR3 spans 14 amino acids. Germline assignment: CDR1 LGHDT and CDR2 YNNKEL (reference sequence). Here the CDR3 reads CASSLYGGGSPLHF. The CDR3 DNA follows: TGTGCCAGCAGCCTTTACGGGGGGGGTTCACCCCTCCACTTT.

This clone has just one count. CDR3: CASSLDRGPLANYGYTF. In DNA, the CDR3 is TGTGCCAGCAGCTTGGACAGGGGCCCTCTTGCTAACTATGGCTACACCTTC. The chain is built from TRBV5-6 and TRBJ1-2; 7 bases agree with TRBD1. V lost 0 bases to trimming and J lost 0 bases; unmatched junction nucleotides: 8. Germline V gene lookup returns CDR1 SGHDT and CDR2 YYEEEE. The CDR3 covers 17 residues. The whole variable domain, remainder taken from reference TRBV5-6 and TRBJ1-2, is DAGVTQSPTHLIKTRGQQVTLRCSPKSGHDTVSWYQQALGQGPQFIFQYYEEEERQRGNFPDRFSGHQFPNYSSELNVNALLLGDSALYLCASSLDRGPLANYGYTFGSGTRLTVV.

This clone turned up a few times. The rearrangement links TRBV4-3 to TRBJ2-3; D ambiguous. From germline, CDR1 is LGHNA and CDR2 YSLEER. Deletions cut 1 base from V and 3 bases from J, with 14 bases between. The CDR3 is 16 amino acids. This CDR3 is CASSQGGGLQTDTQYF. CDR3 nucleotide sequence: TGCGCCAGCAGCCAAGGTGGCGGCCTTCAGACAGATACGCAGTATTTT.

This chain joins TRBV4-1 and TRBJ1-2; D is unclear. Germline V lookup: CDR1 MGHRA, CDR2 YSYEKL. Deletions cut 0 bases from V and 8 bases from J, with 10 bases between. The CDR3 runs 13 residues. The chain's CDR3 is CASSQEGRGGYTF. The CDR3 region has the DNA TGCGCCAGCAGCCAAGAGGGAAGAGGGGGCTACACCTTC.

The genes are TRBV2 and TRBJ1-5; D may be TRBD1 (5 bases). CDR1 SNHLY and CDR2 FYNNEI come from the germline V gene. The length of the CDR3 is 15 residues. V lost 4 bases and J lost 4, with 14 bases in between. The CDR3 DNA reads TGTGCCAGCAGTGTTTTAGGGGTCGGGAATCAGCCCCAGCATTTT. Translated: CASSVLGVGNQPQHF. The full variable domain, completed using reference TRBV2 and TRBJ1-5, is EPEVTQTPSHQVTQMGQEVILRCVPISNHLYFYWYRQILGQKVEFLVSFYNNEISEKSEIFDDQFSVERPDGSNFTLKIRSTKLEDSAMYFCASSVLGVGNQPQHFGDGTRLSIL.

V usage is TRBV4-1 and J usage is TRBJ2-2, with 8 bases fitting TRBD2. The CDR3 has 18 residues. V shed 0 bases and J 0 bases; nucleotides not matched to a gene: 6. In germline, CDR1 is MGHRA, CDR2 YSYEKL. The CDR3 sequence is CASSQEERGPTNTGELFF. CDR3 DNA sequence: TGCGCCAGCAGCCAAGAGGAGCGGGGGCCTACGAACACCGGGGAGCTGTTTTTT.

V gene TRBV5-1 combines with J gene TRBJ1-6; a possible D gene is TRBD1 (6 bases). This CDR3 has 17 amino acids. In germline, CDR1 is SGHRS, CDR2 YFSETQ. With 5 bases removed from V and 0 bases from J, the gap between germline ends came to 15 bases. CDR3 residues: CASRADSLSSYNSPLHF. The CDR3 coding sequence is TGCGCCAGCAGAGCGGACAGCCTTAGCTCCTATAATTCACCCCTCCACTTT.